This T cell receptor beta chain was sequenced for a study of T cells after yellow fever vaccination. This clonotype has ten or more counts. For TCR, cDNA came from 5'RACE template switching, which added a universal primer site and UMIs. TCRdb independently ran MiXCR on the 5' RACE reads; one entry per CDR3 protein. The sample lists 300,000 to 350,000 distinct CDR3 sequences, around 4.5% occurring once. The CDR3 is 15 residues long. The junction had 6 bases not matched to a gene; V was cut back by 3 bases and J by 9 bases. The chain uses TRBV12-3 or TRBV12-4 and TRBJ1-6, with 9 bases aligning to TRBD1. Sequencing was performed on PBMCs, taken 15 days after the yellow fever booster vaccination. The receptor's source is a man between 18 and 35 years old who received the YFV17D yellow fever vaccine. CDR3: CASSFVGDRASPLHF. CDR3 DNA: TGTGCCAGCAGTTTCGTCGGGGACAGGGCTTCACCCCTCCACTTT.